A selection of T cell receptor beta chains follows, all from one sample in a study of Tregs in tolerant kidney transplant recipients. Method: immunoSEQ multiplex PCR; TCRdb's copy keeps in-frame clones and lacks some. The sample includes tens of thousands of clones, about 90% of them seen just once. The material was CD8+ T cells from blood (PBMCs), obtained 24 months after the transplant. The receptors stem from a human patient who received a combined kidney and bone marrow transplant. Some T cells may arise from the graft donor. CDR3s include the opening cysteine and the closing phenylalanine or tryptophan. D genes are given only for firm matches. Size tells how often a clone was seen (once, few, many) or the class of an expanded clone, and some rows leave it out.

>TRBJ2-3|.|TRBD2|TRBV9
TGTGCCAGCAGCCGACCAGCGGGGGGGCCGGATACGCAGTATTTT
CASSRPAGGPDTQYF
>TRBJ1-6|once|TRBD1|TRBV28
TGTGCCAGCAGTTTTCGAGGAGGACAGGGGGTTAATTCCCCCCTCCACTTT
CASSFRGGQGVNSPLHF
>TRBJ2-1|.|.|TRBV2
TGTGCCAGCAGTGGGGGGCGAACCACCTGGGATGAGCAGTTCTTC
CASSGGRTTWDEQFF
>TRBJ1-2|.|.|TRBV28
TGTTCGGCGGGGGGGCAGGGTGGCTACACCTTC
CSAGGQGGYTF
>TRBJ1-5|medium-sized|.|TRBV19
TGTGCCGCAGGAAGCTATAGCAATCAGCCCCAGCATTTT
CAAGSYSNQPQHF
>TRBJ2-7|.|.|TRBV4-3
TGCGCCAGCAGCCAAGCTGCCTATTCCTACGAGCAGTACTTC
CASSQAAYSYEQYF
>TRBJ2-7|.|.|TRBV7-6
TGTGCCAGCAGCTTAGAGGGGCAGGTTACCTCCTACGAGCAGTACTTC
CASSLEGQVTSYEQYF
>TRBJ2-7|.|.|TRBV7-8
TGTGCCAGCAGCTTAGGAGGGACCTACGAGCAGTACTTC
CASSLGGTYEQYF
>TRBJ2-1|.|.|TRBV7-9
TGTGCCAGCAGCTTAAGGGTCCCGCGGGCCCTGAGCTCCTACAATGAGCAGTTCTTC
CASSLRVPRALSSYNEQFF
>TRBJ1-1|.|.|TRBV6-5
TGTGCCAGCAGTATCCTGGGAGGTTCTGAAGCTTTCTTT
CASSILGGSEAFF
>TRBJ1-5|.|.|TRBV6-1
TGTGCCAGCAGTGAAGAGAGGGTTGGCAATCAGCCCCAGCATTTT
CASSEERVGNQPQHF
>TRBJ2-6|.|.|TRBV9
TGTGCCAGCAGCCCAGGGGTTGGGGCCAACGTCCTGACTTTC
CASSPGVGANVLTF
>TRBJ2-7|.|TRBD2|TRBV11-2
TGTGCCAGCAGCTTAGGGTGGACTAGCGGAGAGGGGACCGCCTACGAGCAGTACTTC
CASSLGWTSGEGTAYEQYF
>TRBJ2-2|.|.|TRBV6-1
TGTGCCAGCAGTGAAATAATCCAGGGCACCGGGGAGCTGTTTTTT
CASSEIIQGTGELFF
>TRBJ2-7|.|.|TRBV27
TGTGCCAGCAGCTCTCCGCCAGGTCACCCCCACGAGCAGTACTTC
CASSSPPGHPHEQYF
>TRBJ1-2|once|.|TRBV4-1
TGCGCCAGCAGCCCTATCCGCGTGTCTGAGAGCTATGGCTACACCTTC
CASSPIRVSESYGYTF
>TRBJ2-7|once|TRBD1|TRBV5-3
TGTGCCAGAAGCTTGCCAGGGGGCTACGAGCAGTACTTC
CARSLPGGYEQYF
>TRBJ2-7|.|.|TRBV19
TGTGCCAGTAGTATAGGAACCGGGACAATCTACGAGCAGTACTTC
CASSIGTGTIYEQYF
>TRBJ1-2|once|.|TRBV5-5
TGTGCCAGCAGCTTTGAGACAAGCTATGGCTACACCTTC
CASSFETSYGYTF
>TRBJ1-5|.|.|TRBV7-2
TGTGCCAGCAGCTTAGATAGCAGCTATAGCAATCAGCCCCAGCATTTT
CASSLDSSYSNQPQHF
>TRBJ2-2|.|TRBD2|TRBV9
TGTGCCAGCAGCGTCCCTAGCGGGGGGGGCCCCGCCGGGGAGCTGTTTTTT
CASSVPSGGGPAGELFF
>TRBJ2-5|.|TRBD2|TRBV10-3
TGTGCCATCAGTGAGATCGGGGGGGGACGGGAGACCCAGTACTTC
CAISEIGGGRETQYF